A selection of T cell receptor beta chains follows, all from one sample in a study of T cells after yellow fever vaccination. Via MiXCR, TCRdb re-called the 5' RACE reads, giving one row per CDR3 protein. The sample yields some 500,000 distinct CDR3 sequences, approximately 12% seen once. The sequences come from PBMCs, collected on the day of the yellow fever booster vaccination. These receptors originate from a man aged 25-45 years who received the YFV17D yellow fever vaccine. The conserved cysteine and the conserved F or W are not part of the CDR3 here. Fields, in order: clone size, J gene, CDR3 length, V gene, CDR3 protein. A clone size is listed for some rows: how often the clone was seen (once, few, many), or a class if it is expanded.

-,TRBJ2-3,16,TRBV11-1,ASSSGLAGVPRTDTQY
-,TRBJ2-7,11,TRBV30,AWRLAGVRGVY
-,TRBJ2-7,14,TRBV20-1,SAAGQTGRLAREQY
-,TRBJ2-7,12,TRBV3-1,ASSQERVTYEQY
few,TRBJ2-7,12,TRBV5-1,ASITGTGFDEQY
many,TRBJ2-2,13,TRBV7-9,ASSLGAANTGELF
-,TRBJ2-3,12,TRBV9,ASSARDGTDTQS
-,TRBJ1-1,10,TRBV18,ASSLAQAEAF
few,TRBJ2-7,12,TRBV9,ASSEGPLGYEQY
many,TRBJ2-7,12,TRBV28,ASRSSGSSYEQY
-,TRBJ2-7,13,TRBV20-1,SASPGTTSSYEQY
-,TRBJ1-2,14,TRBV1,TSSQVPGLTNYGYT
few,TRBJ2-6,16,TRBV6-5,ASSYFAPRGSGANVLT
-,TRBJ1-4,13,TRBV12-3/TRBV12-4,ASSLGVRGTEKLF
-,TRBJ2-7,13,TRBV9,ASSVEGQGWHEQY
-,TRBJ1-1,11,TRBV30,AWRGQGGTEAF
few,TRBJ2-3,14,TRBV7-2,ASSLRRGYRSDTQY
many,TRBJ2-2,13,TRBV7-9,ASSLVTGNTGELF
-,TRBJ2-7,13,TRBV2,ASSESAMSPYEQY
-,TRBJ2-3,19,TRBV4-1,ASSQGFRTGTRKTNTDTQY
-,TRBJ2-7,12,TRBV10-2,ASSTGTSVHEQY
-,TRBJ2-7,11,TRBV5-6,ASSAPGPYEQY
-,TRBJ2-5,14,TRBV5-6,ASSPGPSGREETQY
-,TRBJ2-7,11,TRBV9,ASSGDSRYEQY
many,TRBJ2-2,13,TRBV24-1,ATRSGSRDTGELF
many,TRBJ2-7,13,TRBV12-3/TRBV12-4,ASSLYAGESYEQY
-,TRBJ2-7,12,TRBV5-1,ASSVGTGLDEQY
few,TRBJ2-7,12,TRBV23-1,ASSQRDRGYEQY